The rows below give T cell receptor beta chains drawn from one sample of a study of blood T cells in healthy people across ages. TCRdb reanalysed the 5' RACE reads using MiXCR and keeps one entry per CDR3 protein. The sample carries roughly 1,500,000 distinct CDR3 sequences, approximately 42% recorded once. Sequencing was performed on blood. The receptor set was obtained from a woman younger than 30 in good health. Both conserved end residues are part of each CDR3. A D gene is named only where the DNA matches it firmly. Clone size is shown for a subset of rows, as once, few, many or a class of expanded clone.

v_gene,j_gene,abundance,len,d_gene,CDR3nt,CDR3aa
TRBV10-3,TRBJ2-1,few,18,.,TGTGCCATCAGTGAGTCGGGGTCAGTAGGCTTATCCTACAATGAGCAGTTCTTC,CAISESGSVGLSYNEQFF
TRBV5-1,TRBJ2-2,.,17,.,TGCGCCAGCAGCTTGGCCCCTAGTCTAGTGAACACCGGGGAGCTGTTTTTT,CASSLAPSLVNTGELFF
TRBV7-2,TRBJ1-2,.,15,TRBD1,TGTGCCAGCAGCCCGAACAGGGGCGGGGGATCTGGCTACACCTTC,CASSPNRGGGSGYTF
TRBV6-5,TRBJ2-3,.,19,TRBD2,TGTGCCAGCAGTTACTCGATGGGGCGAAGCGGGGGGCCCCCCTATACGCAGTATTTT,CASSYSMGRSGGPPYTQYF
TRBV20-1,TRBJ2-2,few,15,TRBD1,TGCAGTGCTGGAGGACAGGGGGTTTACACCGGGGAGCTGTTTTTT,CSAGGQGVYTGELFF
TRBV4-1,TRBJ2-1,few,16,TRBD2,TGCGCCAGCAGCCAAGGAGGGCTAGCGGGCTACAATGAGCAGTTCTTC,CASSQGGLAGYNEQFF
TRBV4-2,TRBJ2-3,few,15,TRBD2,TGTGCCAGCAGCCCCGGACTAGCGGGCCCGGATACGCAGTATTTT,CASSPGLAGPDTQYF
TRBV28,TRBJ2-7,few,15,.,TGTGCCAGCAGACAGCAGGGTAGCCCGTATTACGAGCAGTACTTC,CASRQQGSPYYEQYF
TRBV7-9,TRBJ2-7,.,20,TRBD2,TGTGCCAGCAGCTTTCCGACTAGCGGGAGGGTTAAGGACTCCTACAATGAGCAGTACTTC,CASSFPTSGRVKDSYNEQYF
TRBV7-2,TRBJ2-3,many,15,TRBD2,TGTGCCAGCAGCTTACGCCTAGCGGGAGAGGATACGCAGTATTTT,CASSLRLAGEDTQYF
TRBV28,TRBJ1-2,.,12,TRBD1,TGTGCCAGCCAAGGGACAGGGGATGGCTACACCTTC,CASQGTGDGYTF
TRBV20-1,TRBJ1-2,.,13,.,TGCAGTGTCGGAGGGGGGGGCCGCTATGGCTACACCTTC,CSVGGGGRYGYTF
TRBV27,TRBJ2-2,.,14,.,TGTGCCAGCAGCCTCCCGGCCCCTAGAGGGGAGCTGTTTTTT,CASSLPAPRGELFF
TRBV6-5,TRBJ2-6,.,16,TRBD1,TGTGCCAGCGCGGGGACAGGGGGGTCAGGGGCCAACGTCCTGACTTTC,CASAGTGGSGANVLTF
TRBV14,TRBJ1-5,.,13,.,TGTGCCAGCAGCCAAGGGGGGAACCGGCCCCAGCATTTT,CASSQGGNRPQHF
TRBV5-1,TRBJ2-1,many,16,.,TGCGCCAGCGAAGGGTCCCCGGACAGCTCCTACAATGAGCAGTTCTTC,CASEGSPDSSYNEQFF
TRBV7-2,TRBJ2-7,few,14,TRBD1,TGTGCCAGCAGCTTAACGGGACAGGACTACGAGCAGTACTTC,CASSLTGQDYEQYF
TRBV12-3/TRBV12-4,TRBJ2-1,.,11,.,TGTGCCAGCAGTGGTTACGATGAGCAGTTCTTC,CASSGYDEQFF
TRBV27,TRBJ2-1,few,13,.,TGTGCCAGCAGTCTCCGAAGGGAGAGTGAGCAGTTCTTC,CASSLRRESEQFF
TRBV28,TRBJ2-3,few,11,.,TGTGCCAGCAGTTCCACCCATACGCAGTATTTT,CASSSTHTQYF
TRBV6-5,TRBJ2-5,.,14,.,TGTGCCAGCAGTTTAGGCGGAATGTTGGAGACCCAGTACTTC,CASSLGGMLETQYF
TRBV10-2,TRBJ2-7,.,14,TRBD2,TGCGCCAGCAGAGCTAGCGGCTATGCCTACGAGCAGTACTTC,CASRASGYAYEQYF